A selection of T cell receptor beta chains follows, all from one sample in a study of shared clonotypes between healthy human individuals. Method: immunoSEQ multiplex PCR; TCRdb's copy keeps in-frame clones and lacks some. The sample yields about 2.1 million clones, roughly 95% seen once. Sequences were obtained from naive CD8+ T cells from PBMCs. The receptor set was obtained from a man aged 18 to 30 in good health. Some clones in this sample may be carry-over from other donors' samples. CDR3s include the opening cysteine and the closing phenylalanine or tryptophan. Each record gives: J gene, V gene, CDR3 protein.

TRBJ2-7	TRBV7-9	CASSLPRGGNEQYF
TRBJ1-2	TRBV19	CASSFDSTLLGYGYTF
TRBJ1-5	TRBV2	CASSGDEIRNQPQHF
TRBJ1-2	TRBV7-9	CASSLGTGDGYTF
TRBJ1-1	TRBV10-3	CATQTGGLNTEAFF
TRBJ1-1	TRBV28	CASSEVLGVTEAFF
TRBJ1-2	TRBV7-9	CASSFSTAEANYGYTF
TRBJ2-1	TRBV5-1	CASSLESSGSLSYNEQFF
TRBJ2-7	TRBV5-4	CASSTTDRGHYEQYF
TRBJ2-7	TRBV12-5	CASMRADSYEQYF
TRBJ2-1	TRBV7-3	CASSYRTGAPQLVNNEQFF
TRBJ2-1	TRBV6-5	CASTTGTASYNEQFF
TRBJ1-2	TRBV5-1	CASSLGAGQGYGYTF
TRBJ2-7	TRBV20-1	CSGREVYEQYF
TRBJ2-1	TRBV7-9	CAGTLGGTTYNEQFF
.	TRBV11-2	CASSLNHEQYF
TRBJ2-1	TRBV2	CASSPGQGGWYEQFF
TRBJ2-3	TRBV4-3	CASSQDGEGPSTDTQYF
TRBJ2-7	TRBV2	CATFGQGAFEQYF
TRBJ2-1	TRBV19	CASSGVGITRDEQFF
TRBJ2-7	TRBV10-3	CAISGGQGVEQYF
TRBJ1-2	TRBV6-5	CASSYDPSSSYGYTF
TRBJ2-7	TRBV9	CASSVVDRPYEQYF
TRBJ2-7	TRBV25-1	CASGAREGRREQYF
TRBJ2-1	TRBV4-1	CASSPRSVAGPYNEQFF
TRBJ1-1	TRBV29-1	CSVASGGWGTEAFF